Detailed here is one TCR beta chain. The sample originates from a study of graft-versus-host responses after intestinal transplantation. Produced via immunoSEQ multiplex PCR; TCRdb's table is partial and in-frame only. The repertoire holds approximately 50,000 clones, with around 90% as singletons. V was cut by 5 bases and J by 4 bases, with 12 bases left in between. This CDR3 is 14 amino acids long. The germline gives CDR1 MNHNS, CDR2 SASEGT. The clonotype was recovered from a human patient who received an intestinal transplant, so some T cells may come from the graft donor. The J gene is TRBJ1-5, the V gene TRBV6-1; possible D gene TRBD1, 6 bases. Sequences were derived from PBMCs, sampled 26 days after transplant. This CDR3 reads CASSLTGPNQPQHF. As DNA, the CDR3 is TGTGCCAGCAGTTTAACAGGGCCTAATCAGCCCCAGCATTTT.